Shown below are 10 T cell receptor beta chains from a single sample sequenced in a study of blood T cell repertoires in COVID-19. Produced via immunoSEQ multiplex PCR; TCRdb's table is partial and in-frame only. This table has around 170,000 clones, under 85% appearing once. The specimen sequenced was peripheral blood. These receptors were taken from a woman aged 70 to 79 with COVID-19, enrolled during active disease.

The chain employs TRBV15 and TRBJ2-2, with 12 nucleotides matching TRBD1. Germline assignment: CDR1 LNHNV and CDR2 YYDKDF (reference sequence). The CDR3 covers 16 residues. Germline trimming cut 3 bases from V and 4 bases from J; bases unmatched to any gene: 3. This chain's CDR3 is CATSRGQGAGTGELFF. CDR3 nucleotides: TGTGCCACCAGCAGGGGACAGGGGGCGGGCACCGGGGAGCTGTTTTTT. The variable domain in full, completed from reference TRBV15 and TRBJ2-2, reads DAMVIQNPRYQVTQFGKPVTLSCSQTLNHNVMYWYQQKSSQAPKLLFHYYDKDFNNEADTPDNFQSRRPNTSFCFLDIRSPGLGDTAMYLCATSRGQGAGTGELFFGEGSRLTVL.

V usage is TRBV4-2 and J usage is TRBJ2-1, with 10 bases identical to TRBD2. Germline assignment: CDR1 LGHNA and CDR2 YNFKEQ. CDR3 length: 15 amino acids. V shed 4 bases and J 2 bases; nucleotides not matched to a gene: 2. The CDR3: CASSPAGGTYNEQFF. The CDR3 region has the DNA TGTGCCAGCAGCCCAGCGGGAGGGACCTACAATGAGCAGTTCTTC.

The chain has TRBV19 and TRBJ2-1; 8 bases line up with TRBD1. The germline CDR1 and CDR2 sequences are LNHDA and SQIVND (reference sequence). V shed 1 base and J 0 bases; nucleotides not matched to a gene: 2. The CDR3 has 16 residues. CDR3 protein: CASSIGTGYSYNEQFF. DNA of the CDR3: TGTGCCAGTAGTATAGGGACAGGGTACTCCTACAATGAGCAGTTCTTC.

V usage is TRBV7-2 and J usage is TRBJ2-1; possibly TRBD1 for D (6 bases). The CDR3 loop spans 15 amino acids. V was trimmed by 2 bases and J by 10 bases, leaving 18 bases between them. CDR1 is SGHTA, CDR2 FQGNSA, per germline. This chain's CDR3 is CASSLPLQGSREQFF. For the CDR3, the DNA is TGTGCCAGCAGCTTACCCCTACAGGGTTCAAGGGAGCAGTTCTTC.

This clone showed up just a few times. The chain combines TRBV5-6 with TRBJ2-2; D not resolved. The CDR3 is 12 residues long. From germline, CDR1 is SGHDT and CDR2 YYEEEE. Trimming cost V 4 bases and J 6 bases, with 7 bases left between them. As DNA, the CDR3 is TGTGCCAGCAGCCTACCTCCCGGGGAGCTGTTTTTT. It yields the protein CASSLPPGELFF. Looking up the rest from reference TRBV5-6 and TRBJ2-2 gives the full variable domain: DAGVTQSPTHLIKTRGQQVTLRCSPKSGHDTVSWYQQALGQGPQFIFQYYEEEERQRGNFPDRFSGHQFPNYSSELNVNALLLGDSALYLCASSLPPGELFFGEGSRLTVL.

The chain employs TRBV28 and TRBJ2-1; D is ambiguous. This CDR3 has 14 amino acids. CDR1 MDHEN and CDR2 SYDVKM come from the germline V gene. The germline V and J ends were trimmed by 5 bases and 3 bases, with 11 bases remaining between them. CDR3 DNA: TGTGCCAGCAGTCCGCCGACATACTACAATGAGCAGTTCTTC. This gives the protein CASSPPTYYNEQFF.

The chain is built from TRBV18 and TRBJ2-3; 11 bases align to TRBD2. The V gene's germline CDR1 is KGHSH and CDR2 LQKENI. The junction had 15 bases not matched to a gene; V was cut back by 0 bases and J by 4 bases. The CDR3 has 20 amino acids. CDR3 residues: CASSPPLVVNSGRASDTQYF. CDR3 coding DNA: TGTGCCAGCTCACCACCGCTGGTGGTTAATAGCGGGAGGGCCTCAGATACGCAGTATTTT.

Here the CDR3 reads CASSLTDYGYTF. The CDR3 DNA follows: TGCGCCAGCAGCTTGACAGACTATGGCTACACCTTC. The chain recombines TRBV5-1 with TRBJ1-2; no clear D gene. CDR1 and CDR2 from the germline V gene are SGHRS and YFSETQ. V was cut by 1 base and J by 3 bases, with 4 bases left in between. CDR3 size: 12 residues.

The chain couples TRBV19 to TRBJ1-1; 9 bases fit TRBD1. The J segment lost 3 bases and the V segment lost 6 bases, leaving 2 bases of the junction unmatched. The CDR3 length is 13 residues. CDR1 is LNHDA and CDR2 is SQIVND in the germline V gene (reference sequence). The CDR3 bases are TGTGCCAGTAGCAGACAGGGGGACACTGAAGCTTTCTTT. Translating it yields CASSRQGDTEAFF.

J is TRBJ2-3 and V is TRBV4-2, with TRBD1 as a possible D gene (5 bases). Germline V gives CDR1 LGHNA, CDR2 YNFKEQ. The CDR3 covers 13 residues. Trimming cost V 0 bases and J 6 bases, with 7 bases left between them. CDR3 in DNA: TGTGCCAGCAGCCAAGATAAGGGGGATACGCAGTATTTT. Its translation is CASSQDKGDTQYF.